This T cell receptor (beta chain) was sequenced in a study of shared clonotypes between healthy human individuals. Study-level points and caveats: Naive subsets usually exceeded memory subsets in estimated richness.

On this clone: Its specificity is not known.

Only in-frame clones appear in the TCRdb table, and some are missing; sequencing was by immunoSEQ multiplex PCR. Of roughly 2.5 million clones listed, approximately 92% are singletons. This CDR3 has 14 residues. Losses at the gene ends were 5 bases for V and 5 bases for J; bases not matched to a gene: 4. CDR1 SGHTA and CDR2 FQGNSA come from the germline V gene. This receptor was taken from a man younger than 30 in good health. V is TRBV7-2 and J is TRBJ2-7; 12 positions agree with TRBD1. Sample: naive CD4+ T cells sorted from blood. Subset: CD45RA+ positively selected. CDR3: CASSKGQGANEQYF. In nucleotides, the CDR3 is TGTGCCAGCAGCAAGGGACAGGGGGCAAACGAGCAGTACTTC. Full variable domain (remainder filled in from reference TRBV7-2 and TRBJ2-7): GAGVSQSPSNKVTEKGKDVELRCDPISGHTALYWYRQSLGQGLEFLIYFQGNSAPDKSGLPSDRFSAERTGGSVSTLTIQRTQQEDSAVYLCASSKGQGANEQYFGPGTRLTVT.